The following is a T cell receptor (beta chain) sequence with its context. The data were obtained in a study of blood T cell repertoires in COVID-19. Looking at the study overall: Acute-phase and convalescent COVID-19 samples originated in the United States, Italy and Spain. Sources were T cells, B-cell-depleted T cells, or PBMCs; the material itself was cDNA or gDNA.

Generated by immunoSEQ multiplex PCR, the TCRdb table keeps only in-frame clones and is missing some. Among under 200,000 clones, 82% were seen once, and the ten largest hold 4% to 6.5%. Everyone who took part was roughly 18 to 89 years old, and they came from about 25 US areas. Donors were grouped by their self-reported clinical history. This CDR3 comprises 14 residues. Germline V lookup: CDR1 LNHDA, CDR2 SQIVND (reference sequence). J gave up 5 bases and V 5 bases, and 6 bases lay outside the gene matches. Sequenced input: PBMCs or T cells enriched from blood (not recorded which). This clonotype originated in a woman between 55 and 75 years old with acute COVID-19. The rearrangement uses TRBV19 and TRBJ1-1, with 9 bases matching TRBD1. CDR3: CASSEAGQGTEAFF. CDR3 DNA sequence: TGTGCCAGTAGTGAGGCAGGACAGGGGACTGAAGCTTTCTTT.